The subject of this entry is one T cell receptor (beta chain). Only in-frame clones appear in the TCRdb table, and some are missing; sequencing was by immunoSEQ multiplex PCR. The profile shows some 220,000 clones, 80% of them singletons. These data are taken from a study of blood T cell repertoires in COVID-19. Study details: The cDNA or gDNA used as material had been derived from T cells, B-cell-depleted T cells, or PBMCs.

After removal of 1 base from V and 7 bases from J, the junction contained 6 bases not matched to a gene. The CDR3 covers 15 residues. Germline V gives CDR1 LGHNA, CDR2 YSLEER. The source material was peripheral blood. The rearrangement uses TRBV4-3 and TRBJ1-4, with 7 positions matching TRBD1. The TCR originated in a human donor in a cohort sampled during active COVID-19. CDR3 nucleotide sequence: TGCGCCAGCAGCCAAGGACAGGGAGGCCGTGAAAAACTGTTTTTT. As protein: CASSQGQGGREKLFF.